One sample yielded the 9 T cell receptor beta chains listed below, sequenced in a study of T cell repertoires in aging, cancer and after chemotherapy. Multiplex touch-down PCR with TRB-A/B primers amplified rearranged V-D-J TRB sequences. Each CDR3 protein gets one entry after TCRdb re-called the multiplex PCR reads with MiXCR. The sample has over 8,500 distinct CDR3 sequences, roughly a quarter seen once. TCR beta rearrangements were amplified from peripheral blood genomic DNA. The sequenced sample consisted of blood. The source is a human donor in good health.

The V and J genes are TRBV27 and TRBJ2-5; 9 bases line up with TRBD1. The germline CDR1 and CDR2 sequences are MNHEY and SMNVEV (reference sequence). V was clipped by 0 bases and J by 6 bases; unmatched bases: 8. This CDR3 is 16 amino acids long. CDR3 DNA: TGTGCCAGCAGTTTATCGGGACAGGGTTCCAGGCAGACCCAGTACTTC. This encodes CASSLSGQGSRQTQYF.

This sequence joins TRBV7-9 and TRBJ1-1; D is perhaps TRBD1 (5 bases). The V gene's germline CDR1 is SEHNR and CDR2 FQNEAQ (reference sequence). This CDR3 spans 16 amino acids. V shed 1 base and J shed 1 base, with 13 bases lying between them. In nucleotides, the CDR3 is TGTGCCAGCAGCTTAGTTGCAGGGACCCCGAACACTGAAGCTTTCTTT. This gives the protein CASSLVAGTPNTEAFF.

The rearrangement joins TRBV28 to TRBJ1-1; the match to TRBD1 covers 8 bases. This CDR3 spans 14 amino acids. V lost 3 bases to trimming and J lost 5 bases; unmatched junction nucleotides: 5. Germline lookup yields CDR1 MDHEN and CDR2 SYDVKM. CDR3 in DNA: TGTGCCAGCAGTTTCCACACAGGGGGGACTGAAGCTTTCTTT. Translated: CASSFHTGGTEAFF.

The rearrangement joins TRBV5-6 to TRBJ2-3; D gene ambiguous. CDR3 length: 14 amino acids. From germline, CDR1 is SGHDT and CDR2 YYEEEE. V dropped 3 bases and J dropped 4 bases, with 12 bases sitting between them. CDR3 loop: CASSSGVSPDTQYF. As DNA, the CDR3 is TGTGCCAGCAGCTCCGGTGTAAGCCCAGATACGCAGTATTTT.

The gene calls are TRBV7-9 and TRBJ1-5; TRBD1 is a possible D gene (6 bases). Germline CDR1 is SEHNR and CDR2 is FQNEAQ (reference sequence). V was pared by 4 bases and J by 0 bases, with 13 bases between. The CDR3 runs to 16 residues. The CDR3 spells CASSCGTTYSNQPQHF. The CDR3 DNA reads TGTGCCAGCAGCTGTGGGACAACTTATAGCAATCAGCCCCAGCATTTT.

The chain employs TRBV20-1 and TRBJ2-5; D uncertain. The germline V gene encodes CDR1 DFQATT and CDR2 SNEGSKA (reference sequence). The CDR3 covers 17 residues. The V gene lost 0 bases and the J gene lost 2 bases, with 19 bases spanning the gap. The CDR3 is CSARDQTEWRLQETQYF. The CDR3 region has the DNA TGCAGTGCTAGAGATCAGACGGAGTGGCGTTTACAAGAGACCCAGTACTTC.

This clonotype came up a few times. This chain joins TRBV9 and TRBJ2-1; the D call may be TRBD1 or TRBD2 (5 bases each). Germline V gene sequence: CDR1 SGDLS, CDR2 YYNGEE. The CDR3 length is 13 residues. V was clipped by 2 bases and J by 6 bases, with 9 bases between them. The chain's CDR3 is CASSVSGTNEQFF. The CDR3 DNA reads TGTGCCAGCAGCGTGTCGGGGACCAATGAGCAGTTCTTC.

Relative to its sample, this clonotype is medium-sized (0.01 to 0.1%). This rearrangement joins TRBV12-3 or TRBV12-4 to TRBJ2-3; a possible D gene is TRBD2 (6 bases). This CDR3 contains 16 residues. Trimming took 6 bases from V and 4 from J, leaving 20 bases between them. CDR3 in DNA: TGTGCCAGCAGCTTCCTCGGGGGAGGTCGGGCAGATACGCAGTATTTT. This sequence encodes CASSFLGGGRADTQYF.

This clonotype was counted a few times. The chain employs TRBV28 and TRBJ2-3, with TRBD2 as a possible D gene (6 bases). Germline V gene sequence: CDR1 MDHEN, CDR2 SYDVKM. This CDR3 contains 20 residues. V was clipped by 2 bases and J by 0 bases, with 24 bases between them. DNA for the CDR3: TGTGCCAGCAGTTTAGGGTTCGGGCTAGCGCTGGCATTAAGCACAGATACGCAGTATTTT. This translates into CASSLGFGLALALSTDTQYF.